This T cell receptor beta chain was found in a study of regulatory T cells in long-lasting Graves disease. Noted time point: persistent/refractory GD, antithyroid drugs over 5 years with positive TRAb. Extracted RNA from PBMCs served as the source of the TCR library. EDTA tubes held approximately 8.8 milliliters of peripheral blood from each patient. Combining iRepertoire HTBI primers with Arm-PCR of CDR3 regions, the authors built TCR beta libraries. TCRdb fed the multiplex PCR reads into MiXCR, producing one record per CDR3 protein. The table shows about 470,000 distinct CDR3 sequences, with about 22% occurring only once. In its sample, this clonotype was seen many times. This sample comprised peripheral blood mononuclear cells (PBMCs), obtained when the disease was refractory, from a patient treated with antithyroid drugs. The receptor's source is a female donor with Graves disease.

CDR3 region: CSVEEVIRDTEAFF. In nucleotides, the CDR3 is TGCAGCGTTGAAGAGGTTATTAGGGACACTGAAGCTTTCTTT. The chain carries TRBV29-1 and TRBJ1-1; D is uncertain. Germline V gene data show CDR1 as SQVTM and CDR2 as ANQGSEA. Trimming pared 0 bases from V and 3 bases from J, leaving 11 bases between. The CDR3 is 14 residues long.